Shown below are 19 T cell receptor beta chains from a single sample sequenced in a study of OX40 agonist ivuxolimab in advanced cancers. Sequenced by immunoSEQ multiplex PCR; TCRdb stores in-frame clones only, minus some. The profile shows 60,000 or so clones, roughly 92% of them singletons. The sample in question was CD4+ or CD8+ T cells sorted from blood, obtained in a trial of the OX40 agonist ivuxolimab. Receptors were obtained from an adult with an advanced solid tumor such as melanoma, head and neck, liver or kidney cancer.

A single count supports this clone. V usage is TRBV7-9 and J usage is TRBJ2-1, with D unresolved. Looked up from germline, CDR1 is SEHNR and CDR2 is FQNEAQ (reference sequence). Trimming left V 3 bases short and J 7 bases short, with 13 bases between. The CDR3 covers 14 residues. In DNA form, the CDR3 reads TGTGCCAGCAGCTTTCCATACGAGCCAAATGAGCAGTTCTTC. It codes for CASSFPYEPNEQFF.

The chain carries TRBV11-2 and TRBJ1-1, with D possibly matching TRBD1 (5 bases). The CDR3 is made up of 17 amino acids. Germline V CDR1 and CDR2: SGHAT, FQNNGV. Deletions cut 1 base from V and 4 bases from J, with 19 bases between. CDR3 loop: CASSLAAGTGLGTEAFF. The DNA for the CDR3 is TGTGCCAGCAGCTTAGCGGCAGGGACGGGGTTGGGCACTGAAGCTTTCTTT.

The V and J genes are TRBV4-2 and TRBJ2-3, with 12 bases that match TRBD2. Trimming removed 3 bases from V and 5 bases from J; junction bases left unmatched: 18. The germline V gene has CDR1 LGHNA and CDR2 YNFKEQ. The CDR3 length is 20 residues. The CDR3 loop reads CASSQSIGASGRDDQDTQYF. The DNA for the CDR3 is TGTGCCAGCAGCCAGTCTATCGGGGCTAGCGGGAGGGACGATCAAGATACGCAGTATTTT.

In this sample, this clone turned up a few times. The chain joins TRBV7-9 to TRBJ2-7, with D possibly TRBD1 on 5 matching bases. The V gene's germline CDR1 is SEHNR and CDR2 FQNEAQ (reference sequence). CDR3 length: 15 amino acids. V lost 4 bases and J 2 bases, leaving 15 bases between the germline ends. CDR3 in DNA: TGTGCCAGCAGCTCAGGCTGGGGCGGACCCTACGAGCAGTACTTC. Its protein product is CASSSGWGGPYEQYF.

This rearrangement joins TRBV29-1 to TRBJ1-2, with D perhaps matching TRBD1 (6 bases). The germline V and J ends were trimmed by 6 bases and 8 bases, with 13 bases remaining between them. The CDR3 covers 11 residues. Germline CDR1 SQVTM, CDR2 ANQGSEA. CDR3 DNA: TGCAGCGTCCCCGACACAGGGGGCTACACCTTC. Translation gives CSVPDTGGYTF.

The gene calls are TRBV29-1 and TRBJ1-5; D is ambiguous. The CDR3 is made up of 12 amino acids. Germline-derived CDR1 and CDR2 are SQVTM and ANQGSEA. V was trimmed by 6 bases and J by 6 bases, leaving 12 bases between them. CDR3 amino acids: CSVRVGTQPQHF. DNA of the CDR3: TGCAGCGTGCGGGTGGGTACTCAGCCCCAGCATTTT.

V gene TRBV5-5 combines with J gene TRBJ1-1; the match to TRBD1 covers 9 bases. Losses at the gene ends were 1 base for V and 3 bases for J; bases not matched to a gene: 7. This CDR3 has 16 amino acids. Germline loops: CDR1 SGHKS, CDR2 YYEKEE (reference sequence). CDR3 region: CASSLTTGGKDTEAFF. The CDR3 nucleotides are TGTGCCAGCAGCTTGACGACAGGGGGGAAAGACACTGAAGCTTTCTTT.

This chain connects TRBV4-1 to TRBJ2-7, with TRBD1 matching over 7 bases. The CDR3 has 16 amino acids. Trimming at V came to 2 bases and at J to 3 bases, leaving 10 bases not matched to a gene. CDR1 is MGHRA and CDR2 is YSYEKL in the germline V gene. CDR3 nucleotides: TGCGCCAGCAGCCAAACTAGACAGGGAGAATTCTACGAGCAGTACTTC. It codes for CASSQTRQGEFYEQYF.

This chain connects TRBV4-1 to TRBJ2-1; 10 nucleotides match TRBD2. The CDR3 is 17 amino acids. V lost 0 bases, J lost 4 bases, and 6 bases stayed unmatched. Germline V gene lookup returns CDR1 MGHRA and CDR2 YSYEKL. The CDR3 DNA reads as TGCGCCAGCAGCCAAGATTTAAGGACTAGCGGATACAATGAGCAGTTCTTC. This sequence encodes CASSQDLRTSGYNEQFF.

The chain combines TRBV27 with TRBJ2-1; D unresolved. Trimming left V 0 bases short and J 0 bases short, with 9 bases between. The germline V gene encodes CDR1 MNHEY and CDR2 SMNVEV (reference sequence). The CDR3 consists of 16 residues. The CDR3 here is CASSLSGPSSYNEQFF. For the CDR3, the DNA is TGTGCCAGCAGTTTATCCGGGCCGAGCTCCTACAATGAGCAGTTCTTC.

The chain carries TRBV18 and TRBJ1-1; D is perhaps TRBD1 (6 bases). CDR1 is KGHSH, CDR2 LQKENI, per germline. V lost 2 bases and J 6 bases, leaving 13 bases between the germline ends. The CDR3 consists of 14 residues. For the CDR3, the DNA is TGTGCCAGCTCACCAGGGACGGGGGCACCTGAAGCTTTCTTT. Protein product: CASSPGTGAPEAFF.

For the CDR3, the DNA is TGCAGCGCTAAGCGAGGAGAGACCTACGAGCAGTACTTC. It translates to CSAKRGETYEQYF. J is TRBJ2-7 and V is TRBV29-1; no clear D. V was clipped by 7 bases and J by 2 bases, with 15 bases between them. Germline CDR1 is SQVTM and CDR2 is ANQGSEA. The CDR3 loop spans 13 amino acids.

CDR3 in DNA: TGTGCCAGTAGTATTTGGGGTCAGCCCCAGCATTTT. Translated: CASSIWGQPQHF. V is TRBV19 and J is TRBJ1-5; D remains ambiguous. V lost 3 bases, J lost 6 bases, and 6 bases lay in between. This CDR3 is built from 12 residues. The germline V gene encodes CDR1 LNHDA and CDR2 SQIVND (reference sequence).

Concerning this clone: No DNA is shown, since the ends of the CDR3 on it are uncertain; the CDR3 is the one TCRdb lists. The rearrangement uses TRBV21-1 and TRBJ2-2; the table names TRBD1, a call not compared with the DNA. TRBV21-1 is a documented pseudogene. From its first to its last residue, the CDR3 has 17 amino acids. The CDR3 region is CANSRTGWGLGTGELFF.

This sequence joins TRBV5-4 and TRBJ2-3; D uncertain. The CDR3 has 16 residues. V shed 0 bases and J shed 0 bases, with 11 bases lying between them. Germline V gives CDR1 SGHNT, CDR2 YYREEE (reference sequence). Here the CDR3 reads CASSLVGLLSTDTQYF. The CDR3, as DNA: TGTGCCAGCAGCTTGGTCGGGCTCCTTAGCACAGATACGCAGTATTTT.

V and J are TRBV2 and TRBJ1-5; D not resolved. This CDR3 has 13 amino acids. V was shortened by 2 bases and J by 4 bases, with 6 bases between the two germline ends. CDR1 SNHLY and CDR2 FYNNEI come from the germline V gene. CDR3 protein: CASSEWTNQPQHF. CDR3 DNA sequence: TGTGCCAGCAGTGAATGGACTAATCAGCCCCAGCATTTT.

This clone was recorded only once. The J gene is TRBJ2-5, the V gene TRBV7-9; 15 bases map to TRBD2. The CDR3 consists of 17 residues. Looked up from germline, CDR1 is SEHNR and CDR2 is FQNEAQ (reference sequence). The V gene end was trimmed by 5 bases and the J gene end by 5 bases; junction bases not matched to a gene: 9. CDR3 protein: CASSPPSGTSGGETQYF. The CDR3 coding sequence is TGTGCCAGCAGCCCCCCCTCCGGGACTAGCGGGGGGGAGACCCAGTACTTC.

A remark on this clone: Compared with germline, one end of the junction differs, possibly owing to a read error. The chain has TRBV9 and TRBJ1-1, with 7 bases that match TRBD1. This CDR3 contains 15 residues. Germline assignment: CDR1 SGDLS and CDR2 YYNGEE. The CDR3 sequence: CACSVGGGGGTEAFF. DNA of the CDR3: TGTGCCTGCAGCGTTGGGGGAGGGGGCGGCACTGAAGCTTTCTTT.

V usage is TRBV7-9 and J usage is TRBJ2-7, with TRBD1 as a possible D gene (6 bases). Trimming cost V 8 bases and J 5 bases, with 22 bases left between them. The CDR3 runs 15 residues. Germline lookup yields CDR1 SEHNR and CDR2 FQNEAQ (reference sequence). Here the CDR3 reads CASVPYTGLTDEQYF. The CDR3 DNA sequence: TGTGCCAGCGTCCCGTATACAGGGTTAACTGACGAGCAGTACTTC.